The source of this T cell receptor (beta chain) is a study of blood T cells in healthy people across ages. Through a sample-barcoded 5' primer and a J-beta primer mix, a second PCR was run for roughly 7 to 12 cycles. One entry per CDR3 protein results from TCRdb running MiXCR on the 5' RACE reads. The sample consists of about 680,000 distinct CDR3 sequences, 45% to 50% of them appearing once. The V end was cut by 2 bases, the J end by 4 bases, with 9 bases between. Germline V gives CDR1 LNHDA, CDR2 SQIVND (reference sequence). The CDR3 spans 14 residues. J is TRBJ2-1 and V is TRBV19; no clear D. Source material: blood. This receptor was identified in a woman between 55 and 75 years old in good health. CDR3: CASSIKTVYNEQFF. CDR3 bases: TGTGCCAGTAGTATAAAAACAGTTTACAATGAGCAGTTCTTC.